This T cell receptor beta chain was recovered during a study of blood T cells in healthy people across ages. Points from the study as a whole: Diversity was higher, and naive CD4+ cells more numerous, in long-lived donors than in aged donors. Naive and antigen-experienced cells could not be conclusively compared, given unsorted PBMCs.

Through a sample-barcoded 5' primer and a J-beta primer mix, a second PCR was run for 7 to 11 cycles. TCRdb reprocessed the 5' RACE reads with MiXCR, giving one entry per CDR3 protein. The data contain roughly 900,000 distinct CDR3 sequences, less than 35% of them singletons. The V and J ends lost 1 base and 11 bases, in that order; junction bases with no gene match: 6. The CDR3 spans 13 residues. Germline V gives CDR1 SEHNR, CDR2 FQNEAQ (reference sequence). This clonotype was counted a few times. Antigen unknown. The gene calls are TRBV7-9 and TRBJ2-3; 7 bases line up with TRBD2. The sequenced material came from blood. The source is a woman of 80 years or more in good health. The CDR3 spells CASSLGSREGQYF. The DNA of the CDR3 is TGTGCCAGCAGCTTAGGGAGTAGGGAGGGGCAGTATTTT.